Following are 12 T cell receptor beta chains from one sample sequenced in a study of blood T cell repertoires in COVID-19. Sequencing was performed with immunoSEQ multiplex PCR; in TCRdb, only in-frame clones are kept and a portion is missing. Counted here are fewer than 250,000 clones, under 85% occurring once; the ten biggest clones make up around 5.2%. The sequenced sample was peripheral blood. The receptor source for this set is a human donor in a cohort sampled during active COVID-19.

V and J are TRBV27 and TRBJ2-3, with a tentative D call TRBD1 (6 bases). The germline gives CDR1 MNHEY, CDR2 SMNVEV (reference sequence). There are 16 residues in the CDR3. V dropped 3 bases and J dropped 2 bases, with 15 bases sitting between them. DNA of the CDR3: TGTGCCAGCAGTTTCCAACAGGGCCTTTACACAGATACGCAGTATTTT. Translation gives CASSFQQGLYTDTQYF.

Concerning this clone itself: One end of the junction is discordant with germline, which a read error may explain. The chain carries TRBV7-7 and TRBJ2-3, with 8 bases aligning to TRBD2. This CDR3 has 16 residues. The germline gives CDR1 SSHAT, CDR2 FNYEAQ (reference sequence). The CDR3 DNA reads TGTGCTAGCAGCTTAGGCGGAGCGGGGGCGCAAGATACGCAGTATTTT. Encoded protein: CASSLGGAGAQDTQYF.

This chain uses TRBV11-2 with TRBJ1-2; D not certain. CDR3 length: 16 residues. V was cut by 2 bases and J by 5 bases, with 18 bases left in between. The germline gives CDR1 SGHAT, CDR2 FQNNGV. DNA for the CDR3: TGTGCCAGCAGCTTAAATTCCCCAGCGGATGTTTATGGCTACACCTTC. This codes for CASSLNSPADVYGYTF.

The chain has TRBV19 and TRBJ2-7; 7 nucleotides align to TRBD1. V shed 3 bases and J 4 bases; nucleotides not matched to a gene: 6. This CDR3 spans 14 amino acids. Germline V CDR1 and CDR2: LNHDA, SQIVND (reference sequence). CDR3 DNA: TGTGCCAGTAGTATGGGGACAGAACCTTACGAGCAGTACTTC. Protein: CASSMGTEPYEQYF.

The rearrangement joins TRBV18 to TRBJ2-7; D is undetermined. The CDR3 runs 15 residues. CDR1 is KGHSH and CDR2 is LQKENI in the germline V gene. V lost 3 bases and J 2 bases, leaving 14 bases between the germline ends. CDR3 residues: CASSPPAGLTYEQYF. CDR3 in DNA: TGTGCCAGCTCACCCCCGGCAGGCCTTACCTACGAGCAGTACTTC.

This chain links TRBV9 with TRBJ2-7; 12 nucleotides line up with TRBD2. Trimming took 3 bases from V and 4 from J; bases not matched to a gene: 5. Germline CDR1 is SGDLS and CDR2 is YYNGEE. The CDR3 is 15 amino acids. The DNA for the CDR3 is TGTGCCAGCAGCGCATCTAGCGGGAGGGAGTACGAGCAGTACTTC. This sequence encodes CASSASSGREYEQYF.

The genes are TRBV30 and TRBJ2-3; TRBD2 aligns across 8 bases. The V gene's germline CDR1 is GTSNPN and CDR2 SVGIG (reference sequence). This CDR3 spans 13 amino acids. Unmatched junction bases numbered 5, after V lost 5 bases and J lost 4 bases. This CDR3 is CAWGLAVADTQYF. CDR3 bases: TGTGCCTGGGGACTAGCAGTCGCAGATACGCAGTATTTT.

V and J are TRBV4-1 and TRBJ2-5; weak D call: TRBD2 (6 bases). The CDR3 runs 13 residues. V was pared by 4 bases and J by 5 bases, with 11 bases between. Germline V CDR1 and CDR2: MGHRA, YSYEKL. Here the CDR3 reads CASSRLVGETQYF. The CDR3 DNA is TGCGCCAGCAGCCGACTAGTAGGGGAGACCCAGTACTTC.

The chain combines TRBV12-1 with TRBJ2-3; the table assigns TRBD2, which was not confirmed against the DNA. TRBV12-1 is flagged as a pseudogene. The CDR3 contains 14 residues. CDR3 DNA: TGTGCCAGCAGCCCACCGGGATCCGCAGATACGCAGTATTTT. Residues: CASSPPGSADTQYF.

This chain uses TRBV30 with TRBJ2-2; 8 bases line up with TRBD2. V dropped 2 bases and J dropped 2; count of bases not matched to a gene: 4. Germline CDR1 and CDR2: GTSNPN and SVGIG (reference sequence). The CDR3 has 15 amino acids. For the CDR3, the DNA is TGTGCCTGGAGTACGGGGGGGGCCAACACCGGGGAGCTGTTTTTT. The encoded protein is CAWSTGGANTGELFF.

J is TRBJ2-5 and V is TRBV12-5; TRBD1 aligns across 7 bases. Looked up from germline, CDR1 is LGHNT and CDR2 is FRNRAP. The trim removed 5 bases at V and 5 bases at J, leaving 5 bases unmatched. The CDR3 runs to 13 residues. Here the CDR3 DNA reads TGTGCTAGTGGTCAAAGACAGGGTGAGACCCAGTACTTC. It codes for CASGQRQGETQYF.

V usage is TRBV7-9 and J usage is TRBJ1-1, with TRBD1 identical over 9 bases. The V gene end was trimmed by 5 bases and the J gene end by 6 bases; junction bases not matched to a gene: 4. Germline V gene lookup returns CDR1 SEHNR and CDR2 FQNEAQ (reference sequence). The CDR3 length is 13 residues. The CDR3 spells CASSMDRGAEAFF. CDR3 coding DNA: TGTGCCAGCAGCATGGACAGGGGCGCTGAAGCTTTCTTT.